A selection of T cell receptor beta chains follows, all from one sample in a study of blood T cells in healthy people across ages. Using its own MiXCR run on the 5' RACE reads, TCRdb lists one record per CDR3 protein. This table has about 800,000 distinct CDR3 sequences, 25% appearing once. The same sample was also used in a study of T cells of mothers and their children.

The sequencing input was blood. Receptors were obtained from a boy aged 5-17 years in good health. The CDR3 runs from the conserved cysteine through the conserved F or W. Fields, in order: J gene, clone size, V gene, D gene, CDR3 protein, CDR3 DNA. A D gene is named only where the DNA matches it firmly. Clone size is not always given. Where it is, it says once, few, many or a class for expanded clones.

TRBJ2-7	NA	TRBV7-2	TRBD1	CASREGAKQGEQYF	TGTGCCAGCAGAGAAGGGGCGAAACAGGGGGAGCAGTACTTC
TRBJ2-7	NA	TRBV7-2	NA	CASSPNARYEQYF	TGTGCCAGCAGCCCCAACGCCCGCTACGAGCAGTACTTC
TRBJ1-1	few	TRBV29-1	NA	CSVGGTGGGGNTEAFF	TGCAGCGTTGGGGGAACCGGGGGCGGGGGGAACACTGAAGCTTTCTTT
TRBJ1-5	NA	TRBV5-5	TRBD1	CASSLRGPKTLTQPQHF	TGTGCCAGCAGCTTGAGGGGGCCGAAAACATTAACTCAGCCCCAGCATTTT
TRBJ2-7	many	TRBV5-1	TRBD2	CASSTRLAGVSYEQYF	TGCGCCAGCAGCACCAGACTAGCGGGGGTCTCCTACGAGCAGTACTTC
TRBJ2-6	NA	TRBV7-3	NA	CASSLNAGISGANVLTF	TGTGCCAGCAGCTTAAACGCCGGCATCTCTGGGGCCAACGTCCTGACTTTC
TRBJ2-5	NA	TRBV11-2	NA	CASSLDPAPVGTQYF	TGTGCCAGCAGCTTAGATCCAGCCCCCGTGGGGACCCAGTACTTC
TRBJ2-1	NA	TRBV11-2	NA	CASSLDSGTEQFF	TGTGCCAGCAGCTTAGATTCGGGTACTGAGCAGTTCTTC
TRBJ1-5	NA	TRBV21-1	NA	CASSISWGRNQPQHF	TGTGCCAGCAGCATCTCTTGGGGGCGGAATCAGCCCCAGCATTTT
TRBJ1-5	few	TRBV12-3/TRBV12-4	NA	CASRTGPHQPQHF	TGTGCCAGCAGAACAGGGCCCCATCAGCCCCAGCATTTT
TRBJ1-5	NA	TRBV12-3/TRBV12-4	NA	CASNNGQGNQPQHF	TGTGCCAGCAACAACGGCCAGGGCAATCAGCCCCAGCATTTT
TRBJ2-5	NA	TRBV7-2	NA	CASSLVQGRATQYF	TGTGCCAGCAGCTTAGTGCAGGGACGCGCGACCCAGTACTTC
TRBJ2-5	NA	TRBV9	NA	CASSVAGDPLEQYF	TGTGCCAGCAGCGTAGCGGGGGACCCCTTAGAGCAGTACTTC
TRBJ1-5	many	TRBV28	NA	CASSLKAGYSNQPQHF	TGTGCCAGCAGTTTAAAGGCAGGCTATAGCAATCAGCCCCAGCATTTT
TRBJ1-6	NA	TRBV11-2	NA	CASSPRGGSSYNSPLHF	TGTGCCAGCAGCCCAAGGGGCGGCAGCTCCTATAATTCACCCCTCCACTTT
TRBJ1-5	NA	TRBV4-1	NA	CASSQGNGPQHF	TGCGCCAGCAGCCAAGGGAATGGGCCCCAGCATTTT
TRBJ2-7	many	TRBV6-2/TRBV6-3	NA	CASSNSDEQYF	TGTGCCAGCAGCAATTCTGACGAGCAGTACTTC
TRBJ2-5	NA	TRBV9	TRBD2	CASSVTTSGKETQYF	TGTGCCAGCAGCGTGACGACTAGCGGGAAGGAGACCCAGTACTTC
TRBJ2-1	few	TRBV19	TRBD2	CASSIDGETGTNNEQFF	TGTGCCAGTAGTATAGATGGGGAAACCGGGACTAACAATGAGCAGTTCTTC
TRBJ1-4	NA	TRBV3-1	NA	CASSLFSGTEKLFF	TGTGCCAGCAGCCTTTTCTCGGGTACCGAAAAACTGTTTTTT
TRBJ2-5	NA	TRBV12-3/TRBV12-4	NA	CASSRQGEIQETQYF	TGTGCCAGCAGTCGACAAGGGGAGATACAAGAGACCCAGTACTTC
TRBJ1-2	few	TRBV3-1	NA	CASSQESGTDRYGYTF	TGTGCCAGCAGCCAAGAATCAGGGACCGATCGCTATGGCTACACCTTC
TRBJ1-2	few	TRBV28	NA	CASSALNYGYTF	TGTGCCAGCAGCGCTCTTAACTATGGCTACACCTTC
TRBJ2-5	few	TRBV6-1	TRBD1	CASSPTDRGGYFAQYF	TGTGCCAGCAGCCCGACCGACAGGGGAGGATATTTCGCGCAGTACTTC
TRBJ2-1	few	TRBV6-5	TRBD2	CASRTTSGGHNEQFF	TGTGCCAGCAGAACGACTAGCGGGGGTCACAATGAGCAGTTCTTC
TRBJ1-2	many	TRBV27	NA	CASSLKGGYGYTF	TGTGCCAGCAGTTTAAAGGGAGGCTATGGCTACACCTTC
TRBJ2-5	few	TRBV20-1	TRBD2	CSALPGRGEETQYF	TGCAGTGCTCTACCGGGACGGGGGGAAGAGACCCAGTACTTC
TRBJ2-5	NA	TRBV21-1	NA	CASSKNRNQETQYF	TGTGCCAGCAGCAAAAACAGAAACCAAGAGACCCAGTACTTC
TRBJ2-4	few	TRBV27	TRBD2	CASSTSGPRNIQYF	TGTGCCAGCAGCACTAGCGGCCCCAGAAACATTCAGTACTTC
TRBJ2-7	few	TRBV6-5	NA	CASSYAVSYEQYF	TGTGCCAGCAGTTACGCGGTCTCCTACGAGCAGTACTTC
TRBJ2-5	many	TRBV28	TRBD1	CASQTGQETQYF	TGTGCCAGCCAGACAGGGCAAGAGACCCAGTACTTC
TRBJ2-7	NA	TRBV2	NA	CASSEGSRGTYEQYF	TGTGCCAGCAGTGAAGGGTCCAGGGGTACCTACGAGCAGTACTTC
TRBJ1-1	NA	TRBV3-1	NA	CASSQADTEAFF	TGTGCCAGCAGCCAAGCGGACACTGAAGCTTTCTTT
TRBJ2-7	NA	TRBV20-1	NA	CSASRVTYEQYF	TGCAGTGCTAGTCGGGTGACCTACGAGCAGTACTTC
TRBJ2-5	few	TRBV28	NA	CASSFTGIQETQYF	TGTGCCAGCAGTTTTACAGGGATTCAAGAGACCCAGTACTTC
TRBJ2-5	NA	TRBV28	NA	CASSIAWETQYF	TGTGCCAGCAGTATAGCGTGGGAGACCCAGTACTTC
TRBJ2-7	NA	TRBV18	TRBD2	CASSPVGLAVYEQYF	TGTGCCAGCTCACCTGTGGGACTAGCTGTCTACGAGCAGTACTTC
TRBJ2-1	NA	TRBV7-2	TRBD1	CASSPGGTGVSEQFF	TGTGCCAGCAGCCCAGGGGGGACAGGGGTATCTGAGCAGTTCTTC
TRBJ2-5	few	TRBV28	NA	CATQAPRGTETQYF	TGTGCCACCCAGGCCCCAAGGGGAACTGAGACCCAGTACTTC
TRBJ2-5	NA	TRBV18	NA	CASSPPRPIETQYF	TGTGCCAGCTCACCCCCTCGACCCATAGAGACCCAGTACTTC